These T cell receptor beta chains were read from a single sample in a study of CD8 T cells in ankylosing spondylitis. From the 5' RACE reads, TCRdb called clonotypes with MiXCR, one entry per CDR3 protein. The sample lists 250,000 to 350,000 distinct CDR3 sequences, over 15% occurring once. Sequencing input: blood, either unsorted or a sorted T cell fraction (not recorded which). The receptors stem from a male donor with ankylosing spondylitis or in good health (not recorded which). Each CDR3 is given with its conserved first and last residue. A D gene is named only where the DNA matches it firmly. The size field is filled for only some rows; it gives once, few, many or a size class.

TRBJ1-5	TRBV6-1	-	TRBD1	TGTGCCAGCAGCCAAAACAGGGGGCCATTTTATCAGCCCCAGCATTTT	CASSQNRGPFYQPQHF
TRBJ2-2	TRBV13	-	TRBD2	TGTGCCAGCAGCTTAGGTCGCGGGAGAAGCGCCGGGGAGCTGTTTTTT	CASSLGRGRSAGELFF
TRBJ2-3	TRBV5-5	many	TRBD1	TGTGCCAGCAGCCCGGGACAGGGGGCTGATACGCAGTATTTT	CASSPGQGADTQYF
TRBJ2-3	TRBV7-2	-	-	TGTGCCAGCAGCTTAGGGTTTTTCGGCGTCACAGATACGCAGTATTTT	CASSLGFFGVTDTQYF
TRBJ2-2	TRBV4-2	few	-	TGTGCCAGCAGCCAACCTGTCGGGACACCTGTGAACACCGGGGAGCTGTTTTTT	CASSQPVGTPVNTGELFF
TRBJ2-3	TRBV5-1	-	TRBD2	TGCGCCAGCAGCACTGGACTAGCGGGAGTTACAGATACGCAGTATTTT	CASSTGLAGVTDTQYF
TRBJ2-1	TRBV4-2	-	-	TGTGCCAGCAGCCAAGAGCAACAGGGCTGGGGCAATGAGCAGTTCTTC	CASSQEQQGWGNEQFF
TRBJ2-1	TRBV7-8	-	TRBD1	TGTGCCAGCAGCTACCCCAAAGACAGGGGGAACAATGAGCAGTTCTTC	CASSYPKDRGNNEQFF
TRBJ1-2	TRBV12-3/TRBV12-4	-	TRBD1	TGTGCCAGCAGACGAAGGGACAGGGCCTATGGCTACACCTTC	CASRRRDRAYGYTF
TRBJ2-5	TRBV5-1	-	-	TGCGCCAGCAAGGGGTTTACGGGAGTAGAGACCCAGTACTTC	CASKGFTGVETQYF
TRBJ2-1	TRBV5-1	many	-	TGCGCCAGCAGCTCGAGTACCAATGAGCAGTTCTTC	CASSSSTNEQFF
TRBJ2-1	TRBV27	few	-	TGTGCCAGCAGTCCGTGGCTAGACCCTAGGGGCAATGAGCAGTTCTTC	CASSPWLDPRGNEQFF
TRBJ1-1	TRBV20-1	few	TRBD1	TGCAGTGCTAGGGTACAGGGGGGGAACACTGAAGCTTTCTTT	CSARVQGGNTEAFF
TRBJ1-1	TRBV3-1	-	TRBD1	TGTGCCAGCAGCCAAGCTCAGGGGGTCACTGAAGCTTTCTTT	CASSQAQGVTEAFF
TRBJ1-5	TRBV30	few	-	TGTGCCTGGGGCAGGGCGGATAGCAATCAGCCCCAGCATTTT	CAWGRADSNQPQHF
TRBJ2-1	TRBV2	-	-	TGTACCAGCATAGTGTACAATGAGCAGTTCTTC	CTSIVYNEQFF
TRBJ2-3	TRBV7-9	few	-	TGTGCCAGCAGCTCGTCGATGAGCCCCACAGATACGCAGTATTTT	CASSSSMSPTDTQYF
TRBJ1-3	TRBV29-1	few	-	TGCAGCTCTTCCGGAGGGGACGGTGGAAACACCATATATTTT	CSSSGGDGGNTIYF
TRBJ1-1	TRBV6-1	-	-	TGTGCCAGCACCCCGACAGGCCGGCAAGGTGAAGCTTTCTTT	CASTPTGRQGEAFF
TRBJ2-3	TRBV20-1	few	-	TGCAGTGCTATACGTCCGGGGTTCCTAAATACGCAGTATTTT	CSAIRPGFLNTQYF
TRBJ2-5	TRBV5-1	-	TRBD1	TGCGCCAGCAGCTACAGACAGGGGTCCTTCCAAGAGACCCAGTACTTC	CASSYRQGSFQETQYF
TRBJ2-5	TRBV4-2	-	-	TGTGCCAGCAGCCAAGTTAAGGCCCCAGAGACCCAGTACTTC	CASSQVKAPETQYF
TRBJ2-2	TRBV7-3	-	-	TGTGCCAGCAGCTTAAATCCCCGAGGGGTCACCGGGGAGCTGTTTTTT	CASSLNPRGVTGELFF
TRBJ1-1	TRBV11-2	many	-	TGTGCCAGCAGCTTAGCGGGGGCGGGTGAAGCTTTCTTT	CASSLAGAGEAFF
TRBJ1-4	TRBV7-3	few	TRBD1	TGTGCCAGCAGCCTAACAGGGGGAACTAATGAAAAACTGTTTTTT	CASSLTGGTNEKLFF
TRBJ2-3	TRBV28	-	TRBD1	TGTGCCAGCAGTTCCCGGGACAGGTCCCGTGATACGCAGTATTTT	CASSSRDRSRDTQYF
TRBJ1-2	TRBV5-5	many	TRBD1	TGTGCCAGCAGCTTAGGACAGGGAGATGGCTACACCTTC	CASSLGQGDGYTF
TRBJ2-1	TRBV5-1	many	TRBD2	TGCGCCAGCAGTTATCCCCAGCGGCGACTAGCGGGGGGAAGCTCCTACAATGAGCAGTTCTTC	CASSYPQRRLAGGSSYNEQFF
TRBJ2-2	TRBV15	few	-	TGTGCCACCAGCAGAACCGGGACCGCGAACACCGGGGAGCTGTTTTTT	CATSRTGTANTGELFF
TRBJ2-6	TRBV12-3/TRBV12-4	few	-	TGTGCCAGCAGTCAGGCCAACGTCCTGACTTTC	CASSQANVLTF
TRBJ1-6	TRBV12-3/TRBV12-4	many	-	TGTGCCAGCAGTACCGGACAGAATTATAATTCACCCCTCCACTTT	CASSTGQNYNSPLHF
TRBJ1-1	TRBV6-1	many	TRBD1	TGTGCCAGCCGGAAGGGGGCGTCTTTAGGGACCACTGAAGCTTTCTTT	CASRKGASLGTTEAFF
TRBJ2-1	TRBV5-1	few	TRBD2	TGCGCCAGCAGCGTGACTAGCGGGAGGGGAGGTGAGCAGTTCTTC	CASSVTSGRGGEQFF
TRBJ2-1	TRBV5-1	once	-	TGCGCCAGCATTGCGGAGGGGTCTGGTGAGCAGTTCTTC	CASIAEGSGEQFF
TRBJ2-2	TRBV29-1	few	TRBD1	TGCAGCGTTGGTGGTGGTTGGGACAGGGGGGCGATCGGGGAGCTGTTTTTT	CSVGGGWDRGAIGELFF
TRBJ2-5	TRBV20-1	-	TRBD1	TGCAGTGCGGGGGGGGACAGGGGGCTGGAGACCCAGTACTTC	CSAGGDRGLETQYF
TRBJ2-3	TRBV9	few	-	TGTGCCAGCAGCGTAGTTCCCAGCACAGATACGCAGTATTTT	CASSVVPSTDTQYF
TRBJ2-1	TRBV3-1	many	-	TGTGCCAGCAGCCAAGATGCGGGACTCAAATCCTACAATGAGCAGTTCTTC	CASSQDAGLKSYNEQFF
TRBJ1-1	TRBV6-1	many	-	TGTGCCAGCACCCGGGATGGGGCGGGTGAAGCTTTCTTT	CASTRDGAGEAFF
TRBJ2-5	TRBV29-1	many	TRBD2	TGCAGCGCTGGGGATTGGGGGGGAGAGACCCAGTACTTC	CSAGDWGGETQYF
TRBJ1-3	TRBV6-5	-	TRBD1	TGTGCCAGCAGTAACGGACAGGGGGCGTCATCTGGAAACACCATATATTTT	CASSNGQGASSGNTIYF
TRBJ2-1	TRBV27	-	TRBD1	TGTGCCAGCAGCCGCTTCGGGACAGGGTCTTGGAATGAGCAGTTCTTC	CASSRFGTGSWNEQFF
TRBJ2-1	TRBV28	few	-	TGTGCCAGCAGTCCACAGGAGGGGGGACGCTCCTACAATGAGCAGTTCTTC	CASSPQEGGRSYNEQFF